The next 14 T cell receptor beta chains were all read from a single sample in a study of T cell responses to AZD1222 COVID-19 vaccine. Clones were sequenced by immunoSEQ multiplex PCR, and TCRdb holds only the in-frame ones, with some missing. The top ten clones hold roughly 4% of a sample with under 150,000 clones, 70% to 90% of them seen once. The specimen comprised peripheral blood, sampled on day 0 of MenACWY control vaccination. The receptors here all came from an adult in good health.

This clone was seen a handful of times. The CDR3 reads CASSLGPVYGYTF. The CDR3 nucleotides read TGTGCCAGCAGCCTGGGACCCGTCTATGGCTACACCTTC. V and J are TRBV3-1 (or the pseudogene TRBV3-2) and TRBJ1-2, with D possibly TRBD1 on 5 matching bases. V lost 4 bases and J 4 bases, leaving 10 bases between the germline ends. The CDR3 extends over 13 amino acids. Looked up from germline, CDR1 is LGHDT and CDR2 is YNNKEL (reference sequence).

The chain joins TRBV19 to TRBJ1-4, with D hard to call. This CDR3 spans 20 amino acids. Germline CDR1 and CDR2: LNHDA and SQIVND (reference sequence). V was trimmed by 3 bases and J by 0 bases, leaving 23 bases between them. CDR3 residues: CASSIARRVSFIATNEKLFF. DNA for the CDR3: TGTGCCAGTAGTATTGCCCGTCGGGTCAGCTTCATCGCAACTAATGAAAAACTGTTTTTT.

This clone was seen a handful of times. The rearrangement joins TRBV28 to TRBJ1-2; a possible D gene is TRBD1 (5 bases). In germline, CDR1 is MDHEN, CDR2 SYDVKM. V lost 9 bases and J lost 8, with 25 bases in between. The CDR3 is 15 amino acids. The CDR3 DNA is TGTGCCAGTCTCGCTCGGGACTTCCGTAAAGGGGGCTACACCTTC. It yields the protein CASLARDFRKGGYTF.

This rearrangement joins TRBV6-4 to TRBJ2-5, with TRBD1 matching 8 bases. V was clipped by 6 bases and J by 6 bases; unmatched bases: 15. Germline lookup yields CDR1 MRHNA and CDR2 SNTAGT. CDR3 length: 16 amino acids. The CDR3 protein is CASSPPTGEAMKTQYF. CDR3 nucleotides: TGTGCCAGCAGCCCCCCGACAGGGGAGGCAATGAAGACCCAGTACTTC.

The CDR3 protein is CASSHHDRGWTQHF. In DNA form, the CDR3 reads TGTGCCAGCAGCCACCATGACAGGGGTTGGACCCAGCATTTT. The V and J genes are TRBV6-2 or TRBV6-3 and TRBJ1-5; 8 nucleotides align to TRBD1. CDR3 size: 14 residues. Germline CDR1 is MNHEY and CDR2 is SVGEGT. Germline trimming cut 6 bases from V and 11 bases from J; bases unmatched to any gene: 12.

The chain uses TRBV9 and TRBJ1-4, with TRBD1 identical over 10 bases. This CDR3 is 18 amino acids long. V was clipped by 4 bases and J by 5 bases; unmatched bases: 14. Per the germline V gene, CDR1 is SGDLS and CDR2 is YYNGEE. The CDR3 region has the DNA TGTGCCAGCAGCCCCACACCGGGACAGGGGCTGGGGAATGAAAAACTGTTTTTT. Its protein product is CASSPTPGQGLGNEKLFF.

The rearrangement links TRBV6-2 or TRBV6-3 to TRBJ2-7; TRBD1 matches at 7 bases. The CDR3 length is 15 residues. The V segment lost 2 bases and the J segment 0 bases; nucleotides outside the gene matches: 4. CDR1 and CDR2 (germline): MNHEY, SVGEGT. The CDR3, as DNA: TGTGCCAGCAGTTACCGACAGGGCGTCTCCTACGAGCAGTACTTC. Its translation is CASSYRQGVSYEQYF.

The chain combines TRBV5-5 with TRBJ1-2; 9 bases agree with TRBD1. Per the germline V gene, CDR1 is SGHKS and CDR2 is YYEKEE (reference sequence). The junction had 3 bases not matched to a gene; V was cut back by 0 bases and J by 6 bases. This CDR3 region has 14 residues. CDR3 in amino acids: CASSLGTGGDGYTF. The CDR3 DNA reads TGTGCCAGCAGCTTGGGAACAGGGGGCGATGGCTACACCTTC. The full variable domain, its missing parts supplied by reference TRBV5-5 and TRBJ1-2, is DAGVTQSPTHLIKTRGQQVTLRCSPISGHKSVSWYQQVLGQGPQFIFQYYEKEERGRGNFPDRFSARQFPNYSSELNVNALLLGDSALYLCASSLGTGGDGYTFGSGTRLTVV.

This sequence joins TRBV4-3 and TRBJ1-1; unclear D gene. This CDR3 has 13 amino acids. V was shortened by 1 base and J by 5 bases, with 8 bases between the two germline ends. Looked up from germline, CDR1 is LGHNA and CDR2 is YSLEER. CDR3 region: CASSQVARTEAFF. The DNA of the CDR3 is TGCGCCAGCAGCCAAGTAGCAAGAACTGAAGCTTTCTTT.

The table lists this clone with a few counts. V gene TRBV27 combines with J gene TRBJ1-5; weak D call: TRBD1 (5 bases). In germline, CDR1 is MNHEY, CDR2 SMNVEV (reference sequence). V was trimmed by 4 bases and J by 5 bases, leaving 12 bases between them. The CDR3 length is 14 residues. The CDR3 loop reads CASSSGKGYQPQHF. DNA of the CDR3: TGTGCCAGCAGTTCAGGGAAGGGGTATCAGCCCCAGCATTTT.

This clone has a handful of counts. This chain joins TRBV2 and TRBJ1-1; D ambiguous. The V gene's germline CDR1 is SNHLY and CDR2 FYNNEI. This CDR3 has 13 residues. V was trimmed by 1 base and J by 7 bases, leaving 10 bases between them. CDR3 protein: CASSEENIGEAFF. In nucleotides, the CDR3 is TGTGCCAGCAGTGAAGAGAACATAGGTGAAGCTTTCTTT.

The chain combines TRBV19 with TRBJ1-6; 11 nucleotides line up with TRBD1. This CDR3 comprises 16 residues. The V gene end was trimmed by 5 bases and the J gene end by 10 bases; junction bases not matched to a gene: 10. Germline values: CDR1 LNHDA, CDR2 SQIVND (reference sequence). The CDR3 sequence: CASSEGTGGQFSPLHF. Here the CDR3 DNA reads TGTGCCAGTAGTGAGGGGACAGGGGGACAATTCTCACCCCTCCACTTT.

In its sample, this clone was seen a few times. Other DNA sequences in this sample translate to the same CDR3. V usage is TRBV12-2 and J usage is TRBJ2-7. TRBV12-2 is marked as a pseudogene. The CDR3 is made up of 19 amino acids. CDR3 residues: CASRVGAHALRGAHYEQYF. CDR3 sequence (DNA): TGTGCAAGTCGCGTAGGGGCCCACGCCTTGAGGGGGGCCCACTACGAGCAGTACTTC.

This sequence joins TRBV6-1 and TRBJ2-1; 13 bases align to TRBD2. The CDR3 consists of 16 residues. After removal of 1 base from V and 8 bases from J, the junction contained 5 bases not matched to a gene. The germline V gene encodes CDR1 MNHNS and CDR2 SASEGT. The CDR3 DNA reads as TGTGCCAGCAGTGAAGGTTATACTAGCGGGGGGGATGAGCAGTTCTTC. It yields the protein CASSEGYTSGGDEQFF.